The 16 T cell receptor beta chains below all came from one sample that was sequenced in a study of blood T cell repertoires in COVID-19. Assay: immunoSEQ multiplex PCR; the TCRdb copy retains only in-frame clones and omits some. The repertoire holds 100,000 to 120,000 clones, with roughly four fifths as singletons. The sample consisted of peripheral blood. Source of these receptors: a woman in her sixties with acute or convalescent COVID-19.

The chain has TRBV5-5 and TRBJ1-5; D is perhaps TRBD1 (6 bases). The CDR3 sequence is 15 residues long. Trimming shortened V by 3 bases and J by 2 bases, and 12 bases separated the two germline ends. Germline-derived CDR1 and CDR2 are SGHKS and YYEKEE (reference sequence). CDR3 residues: CASSSGQRGNQPQHF. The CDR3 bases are TGTGCCAGCAGCTCCGGACAGAGAGGCAATCAGCCCCAGCATTTT. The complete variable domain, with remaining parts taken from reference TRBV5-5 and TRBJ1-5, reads DAGVTQSPTHLIKTRGQQVTLRCSPISGHKSVSWYQQVLGQGPQFIFQYYEKEERGRGNFPDRFSARQFPNYSSELNVNALLLGDSALYLCASSSGQRGNQPQHFGDGTRLSIL.

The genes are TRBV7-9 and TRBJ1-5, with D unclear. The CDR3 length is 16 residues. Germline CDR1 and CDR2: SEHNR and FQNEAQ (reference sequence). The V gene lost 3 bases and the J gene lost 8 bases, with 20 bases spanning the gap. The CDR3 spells CASSLSRSGGDKPQHF. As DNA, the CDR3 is TGTGCCAGCAGCTTGTCTCGGAGTGGCGGGGATAAGCCCCAGCATTTT.

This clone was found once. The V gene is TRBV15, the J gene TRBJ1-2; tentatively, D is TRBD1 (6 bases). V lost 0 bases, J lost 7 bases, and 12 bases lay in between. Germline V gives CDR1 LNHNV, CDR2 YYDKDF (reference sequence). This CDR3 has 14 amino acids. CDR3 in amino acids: CATSRERTVSGYTF. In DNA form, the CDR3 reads TGTGCCACCAGCAGAGAGAGGACAGTCTCTGGCTACACCTTC.

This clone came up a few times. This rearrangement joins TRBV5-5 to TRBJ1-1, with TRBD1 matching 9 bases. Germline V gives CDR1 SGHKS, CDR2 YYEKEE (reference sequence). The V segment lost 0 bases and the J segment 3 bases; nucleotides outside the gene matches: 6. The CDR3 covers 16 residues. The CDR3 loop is CASSLGTGGLDTEAFF. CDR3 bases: TGTGCCAGCAGCTTGGGCACAGGGGGCCTGGACACTGAAGCTTTCTTT.

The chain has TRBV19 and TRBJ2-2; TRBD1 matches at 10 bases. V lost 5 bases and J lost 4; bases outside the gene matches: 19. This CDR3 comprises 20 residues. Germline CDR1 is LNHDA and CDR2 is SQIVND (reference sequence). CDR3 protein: CASSSRVGTGEGSGTGELFF. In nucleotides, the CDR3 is TGTGCCAGTAGTTCCCGTGTAGGGACAGGGGAGGGTTCGGGCACCGGGGAGCTGTTTTTT.

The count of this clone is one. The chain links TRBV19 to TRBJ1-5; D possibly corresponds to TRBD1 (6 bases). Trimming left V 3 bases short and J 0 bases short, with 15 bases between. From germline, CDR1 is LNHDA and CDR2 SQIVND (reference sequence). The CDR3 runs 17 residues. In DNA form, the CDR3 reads TGTGCCAGTAGTATCCCTCGGACAGTCTATAGCAATCAGCCCCAGCATTTT. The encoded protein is CASSIPRTVYSNQPQHF.

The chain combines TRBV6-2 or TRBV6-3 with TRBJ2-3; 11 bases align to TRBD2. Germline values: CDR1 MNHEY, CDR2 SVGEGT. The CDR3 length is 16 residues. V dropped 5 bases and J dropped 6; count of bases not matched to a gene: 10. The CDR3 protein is CASSTIPSGGRDTQYF. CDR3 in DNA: TGTGCCAGCAGTACAATCCCTAGCGGGGGGAGGGATACGCAGTATTTT.

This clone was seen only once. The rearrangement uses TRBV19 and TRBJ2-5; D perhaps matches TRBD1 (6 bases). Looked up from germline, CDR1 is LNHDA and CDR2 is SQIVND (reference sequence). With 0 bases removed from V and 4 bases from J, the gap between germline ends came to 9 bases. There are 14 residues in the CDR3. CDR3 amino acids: CASSIDQGRETQYF. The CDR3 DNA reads TGTGCCAGTAGTATAGATCAGGGGAGAGAGACCCAGTACTTC. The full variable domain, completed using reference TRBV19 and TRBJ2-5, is DGGITQSPKYLFRKEGQNVTLSCEQNLNHDAMYWYRQDPGQGLRLIYYSQIVNDFQKGDIAEGYSVSREKKESFPLTVTSAQKNPTAFYLCASSIDQGRETQYFGPGTRLLVL.

The CDR3 region is CASSYRQSDHHF. CDR3 sequence (DNA): TGTGCCAGCAGTTACCGTCAAAGCGATCACCACTTT. The chain recombines TRBV6-2 or TRBV6-3 with TRBJ1-6; no clear D gene. Trimming shortened V by 2 bases and J by 18 bases, and 14 bases separated the two germline ends. Germline loops: CDR1 MNHEY, CDR2 SVGEGT. CDR3 length: 12 residues.

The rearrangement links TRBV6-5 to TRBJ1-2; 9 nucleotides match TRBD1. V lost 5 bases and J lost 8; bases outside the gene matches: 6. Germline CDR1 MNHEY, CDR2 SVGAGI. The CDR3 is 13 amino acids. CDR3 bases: TGTGCCAGCAGTCAACGACAGGGGGAGGGCTACACCTTC. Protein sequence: CASSQRQGEGYTF.

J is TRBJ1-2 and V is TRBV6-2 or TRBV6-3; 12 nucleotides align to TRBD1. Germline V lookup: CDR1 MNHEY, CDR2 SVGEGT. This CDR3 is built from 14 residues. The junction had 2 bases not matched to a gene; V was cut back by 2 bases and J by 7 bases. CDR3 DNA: TGTGCCAGCAGTTACGGGACAGGGGGCTTTGGCTACACCTTC. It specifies CASSYGTGGFGYTF.

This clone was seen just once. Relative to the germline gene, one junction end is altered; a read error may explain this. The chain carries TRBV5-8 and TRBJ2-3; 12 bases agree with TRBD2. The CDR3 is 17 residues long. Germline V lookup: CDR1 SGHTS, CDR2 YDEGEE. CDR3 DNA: TGTACCAGCAGCTCCGGACTAGCGGGGATGAGCACAGATACGCAGTATTTT. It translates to CTSSSGLAGMSTDTQYF.

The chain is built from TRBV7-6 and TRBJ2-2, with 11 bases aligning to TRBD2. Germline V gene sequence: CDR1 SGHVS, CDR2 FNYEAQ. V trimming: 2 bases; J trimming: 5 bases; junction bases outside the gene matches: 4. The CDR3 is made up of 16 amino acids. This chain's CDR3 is CASSLRVAGGTGELFF. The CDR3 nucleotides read TGTGCCAGCAGCTTAAGGGTAGCGGGGGGGACCGGGGAGCTGTTTTTT.

CDR3 amino acids: CASSLGRDGELFF. CDR3 DNA sequence: TGTGCCAGCAGCTTAGGCCGGGACGGGGAGCTGTTTTTT. The chain combines TRBV11-2 with TRBJ2-2, with D maybe TRBD2 (5 bases). From germline, CDR1 is SGHAT and CDR2 FQNNGV. V was trimmed by 1 base and J by 7 bases, leaving 7 bases between them. The CDR3 length is 13 residues. The full variable domain, in which reference TRBV11-2 and TRBJ2-2 provide the parts outside the CDR3, is EAGVAQSPRYKIIEKRQSVAFWCNPISGHATLYWYQQILGQGPKLLIQFQNNGVVDDSQLPKDRFSAERLKGVDSTLKIQPAKLEDSAVYLCASSLGRDGELFFGEGSRLTVL.

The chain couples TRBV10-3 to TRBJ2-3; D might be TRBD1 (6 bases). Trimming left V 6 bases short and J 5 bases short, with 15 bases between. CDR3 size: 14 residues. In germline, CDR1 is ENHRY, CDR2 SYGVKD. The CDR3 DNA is TGTGCCATCAGGAACACAGGGTCGGGAGATACGCAGTATTTT. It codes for CAIRNTGSGDTQYF.

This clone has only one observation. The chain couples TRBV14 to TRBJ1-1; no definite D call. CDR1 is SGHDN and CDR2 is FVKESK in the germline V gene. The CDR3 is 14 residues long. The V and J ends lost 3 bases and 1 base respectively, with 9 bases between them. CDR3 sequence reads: CASSQTRGNTEAFF. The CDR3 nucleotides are TGTGCCAGCAGCCAGACTCGGGGGAACACTGAAGCTTTCTTT.